The source of this TCR beta chain is a study of a mutant IDH1 vaccine in newly diagnosed glioma. Study information: Radiotherapy alone preceded vaccination by 4-6 weeks; alternatively, vaccination started with temozolomide cycles. Treated patients, approximately 62% male and roughly 40% female, averaged approximately 40 years of age.

V shed 3 bases, J shed 2 bases, and the junction held 7 bases outside the gene matches. The CDR3 contains 16 residues. Germline loops: CDR1 SNHLY, CDR2 FYNNEI. Clones were sequenced by immunoSEQ multiplex PCR, and TCRdb holds only the in-frame ones, with some missing. The sample includes tens of thousands of clones, roughly 81% of them seen just once. The time point is: week 35, safety follow-up. A 20-mer mutant IDH1 peptide at 300 ug was injected subcutaneously with topical imiquimod. In every donor, the tumor was a new WHO grade 3 or 4 IDH1-mutant, ATRX-lost astrocytoma. Study-wide results and limits: Variations in leading peripheral T cell clonotypes appeared to have no connection with pseudoprogression.

As concerns this clone: Its specificity is unknown.

The material sequenced was PBMCs, taken from a glioma patient whose treatment included an IDH1 peptide vaccine. The gene calls are TRBV2 and TRBJ1-5; 7 nucleotides agree with TRBD1. The sequence derives from a man in his forties or fifties with glioma. The CDR3 region is CASSEQGVAGNQPQHF. The CDR3 bases are TGTGCCAGCAGTGAGCAGGGGGTCGCGGGCAATCAGCCCCAGCATTTT.